Listed below are T cell receptor beta chains from one sample, sequenced in a study of CD8+CD57+ T cells in acquired aplastic anemia. TCRdb analysed the reads with MiXCR anew, one entry per CDR3 protein. The sample gives tens of thousands of distinct CDR3 sequences, around 80% of which show up once; approximately 22% is in the top ten. Sequencing was carried out using sorted CD4+, CD8+, or CD8+CD57+ T cells (not recorded which) from PBMCs. These receptors were collected from a human donor in good health, serving as a control. Both conserved end residues are part of each CDR3. The D gene is left open where the match is weak. Not every row has a clone size; where given, it reads once, few, many or a size class.

J,size,V,D,CDR3,DNA
TRBJ2-1,NA,TRBV20-1,NA,CSARGVHNEQFF,TGCAGTGCTAGGGGGGTCCACAATGAGCAGTTCTTC
TRBJ1-6,NA,TRBV11-3,NA,CASSSTWSTNSPLHF,TGTGCCAGCAGCTCCACGTGGAGTACAAATTCACCCCTCCACTTT
TRBJ1-2,NA,TRBV5-1,TRBD1,CASSQQGFGYTF,TGCGCCAGCAGTCAACAGGGGTTTGGCTACACCTTC
TRBJ2-7,NA,TRBV29-1,NA,CSVSGTASSYEQYF,TGCAGCGTTTCCGGGACGGCGAGCTCCTACGAGCAGTACTTC
TRBJ2-3,NA,TRBV20-1,NA,CSARDPNGGTDTQYF,TGCAGTGCTAGAGACCCTAATGGGGGCACAGATACGCAGTATTTT
TRBJ2-7,NA,TRBV11-2,NA,CAIRGGSTTIYEQYF,TGTGCCATCAGGGGAGGGAGCACTACCATCTACGAGCAGTACTTC
TRBJ2-7,NA,TRBV4-2,NA,CASSREAAGPSYEQYF,TGTGCCAGCAGCCGCGAAGCTGCGGGGCCATCCTACGAGCAGTACTTC
TRBJ2-5,NA,TRBV29-1,NA,CSVEQDSNTWTQYF,TGCAGCGTTGAACAGGACAGTAATACGTGGACCCAGTACTTC
TRBJ1-5,NA,TRBV2,TRBD1,CASSDRTGGNQPQHF,TGTGCCAGCAGTGACAGAACAGGGGGCAATCAGCCCCAGCATTTT
TRBJ1-6,medium-sized,TRBV12-3/TRBV12-4,NA,CASSGTGGENSPLHF,TGTGCCAGCAGTGGGACGGGGGGGGAAAATTCACCCCTCCACTTT
TRBJ2-7,NA,TRBV25-1,NA,CASSVKNSVQGLTYEQYF,TGTGCCAGCAGTGTGAAGAATTCAGTCCAAGGGTTGACCTACGAGCAGTACTTC
TRBJ2-7,once,TRBV3-1,TRBD1,CASSQEGQGVDEQYF,TGTGCCAGCAGCCAAGAGGGACAGGGGGTCGACGAGCAGTACTTC
TRBJ2-3,NA,TRBV9,NA,CASSVAGVTDTQYF,TGTGCCAGCAGCGTAGCGGGGGTCACAGATACGCAGTATTTT
TRBJ1-5,few,TRBV24-1,TRBD1,CATSDSGQGWVPQHF,TGTGCCACCAGTGATTCTGGACAGGGATGGGTGCCCCAGCATTTT
TRBJ1-5,few,TRBV10-3,TRBD1,CAISERDRDQPQHF,TGTGCCATCAGTGAGAGGGACAGGGACCAGCCCCAGCATTTT
TRBJ2-3,NA,TRBV2,TRBD1,CASSSRQGSTDTQYF,TGTGCCAGCAGTAGTCGACAGGGGAGCACAGATACGCAGTATTTT
TRBJ2-1,NA,TRBV20-1,TRBD2,CSARELAGVSYNEQFF,TGCAGTGCTAGAGAACTAGCGGGGGTCTCCTACAATGAGCAGTTCTTC
TRBJ2-1,NA,TRBV7-2,NA,CASSLAALVGNKNNEQFF,TGTGCCAGCAGCTTAGCGGCTTTGGTGGGGAACAAAAACAATGAGCAGTTCTTC
TRBJ1-2,NA,TRBV5-1,TRBD1,CASSLAPDRPEPYGYTF,TGCGCCAGCAGCTTGGCCCCGGACAGGCCCGAACCCTATGGCTACACCTTC
TRBJ2-3,NA,TRBV15,TRBD2,CATSRDASGGADTQYF,TGTGCCACCAGCAGAGATGCTAGCGGGGGGGCAGATACGCAGTATTTT
TRBJ2-1,NA,TRBV10-2,TRBD1,CASSEPGQGRGNEQFF,TGCGCCAGCAGTGAGCCTGGACAGGGGAGGGGCAATGAGCAGTTCTTC
TRBJ2-7,few,TRBV6-6,TRBD2,CASSLLPLSSGSYEQYF,TGTGCCAGCAGTTTACTACCTCTATCTAGCGGCTCCTACGAGCAGTACTTC